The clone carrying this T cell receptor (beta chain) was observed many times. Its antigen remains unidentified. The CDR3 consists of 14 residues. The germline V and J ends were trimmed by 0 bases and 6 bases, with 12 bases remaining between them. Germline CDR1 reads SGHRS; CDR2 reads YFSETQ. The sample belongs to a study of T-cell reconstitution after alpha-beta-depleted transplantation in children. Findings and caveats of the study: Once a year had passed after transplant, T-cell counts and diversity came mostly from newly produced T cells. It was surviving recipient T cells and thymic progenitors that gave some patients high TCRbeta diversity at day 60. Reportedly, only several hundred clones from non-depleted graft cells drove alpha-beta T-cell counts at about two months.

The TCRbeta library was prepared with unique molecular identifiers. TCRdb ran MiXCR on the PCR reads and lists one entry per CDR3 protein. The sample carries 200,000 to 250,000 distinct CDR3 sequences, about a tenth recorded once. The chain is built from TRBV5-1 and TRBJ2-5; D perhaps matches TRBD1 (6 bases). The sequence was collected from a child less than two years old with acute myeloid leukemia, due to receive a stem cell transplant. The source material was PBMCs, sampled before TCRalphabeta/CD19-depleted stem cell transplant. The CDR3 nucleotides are TGCGCCAGCAGCTTGGGACAGGTTACGAAGACCCAGTACTTC. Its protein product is CASSLGQVTKTQYF.